This T cell receptor (beta chain) stems from a study of shared clonotypes between healthy human individuals. About the research overall: Contributing individuals were a couple of females and three males aged 18 to 49.

Data came from immunoSEQ multiplex PCR; TCRdb stores just in-frame clones and leaves some out. The table records some 700,000 clones, about 92% of them present only once. Regarding the study as a whole: Even with large depth, rarefaction showed that sorted-subset sequencing was incomplete. Naive subsets usually exceeded memory subsets in estimated richness.

CCR7-negative CD45RA+ TemRA cells were combined with CD45RO+ cells to form CD8 memory. The CDR3 has 16 amino acids. CDR1 and CDR2 (germline): SGHRS, YFSETQ. V trimming: 4 bases; J trimming: 6 bases; junction bases outside the gene matches: 11. This clone was recorded once. As yet, its antigen is unknown. The specimen was memory CD8+ T cells from PBMCs. The sample's subset: CD45RO+ cells pooled with CCR7-negative TemRA cells. The sequence derives from a man aged 18-30 years in good health. Some clones in this sample may be carry-over from other donors' samples. The chain is built from TRBV5-1 and TRBJ2-2; 8 bases agree with TRBD1. In nucleotides, the CDR3 is TGCGCCAGCAGCGTTGGGGGCCAGGGGGCGCCCGGGGAGCTGTTTTTT. Encoded protein: CASSVGGQGAPGELFF. Full variable domain (remainder filled in from reference TRBV5-1 and TRBJ2-2): KAGVTQTPRYLIKTRGQQVTLSCSPISGHRSVSWYQQTPGQGLQFLFEYFSETQRNKGNFPGRFSGRQFSNSRSEMNVSTLELGDSALYLCASSVGGQGAPGELFFGEGSRLTVL.